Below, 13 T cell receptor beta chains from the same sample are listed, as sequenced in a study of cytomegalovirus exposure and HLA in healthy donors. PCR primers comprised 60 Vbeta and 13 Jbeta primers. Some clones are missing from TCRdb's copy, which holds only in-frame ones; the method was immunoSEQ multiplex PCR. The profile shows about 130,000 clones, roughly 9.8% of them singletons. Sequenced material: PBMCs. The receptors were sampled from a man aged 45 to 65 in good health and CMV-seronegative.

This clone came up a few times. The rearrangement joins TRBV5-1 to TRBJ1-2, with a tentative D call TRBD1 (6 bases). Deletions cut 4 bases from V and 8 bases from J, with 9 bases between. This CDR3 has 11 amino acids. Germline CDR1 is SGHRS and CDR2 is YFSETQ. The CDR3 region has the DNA TGCGCCAGCAGCGAAGGGGGAGGCTACACCTTC. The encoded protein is CASSEGGGYTF.

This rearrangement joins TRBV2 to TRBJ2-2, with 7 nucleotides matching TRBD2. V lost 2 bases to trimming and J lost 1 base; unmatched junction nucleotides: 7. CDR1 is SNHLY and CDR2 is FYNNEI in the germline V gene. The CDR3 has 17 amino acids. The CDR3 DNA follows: TGTGCCAGCAGTGAATGGGTGGCTAGCGGGAACACCGGGGAGCTGTTTTTT. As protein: CASSEWVASGNTGELFF.

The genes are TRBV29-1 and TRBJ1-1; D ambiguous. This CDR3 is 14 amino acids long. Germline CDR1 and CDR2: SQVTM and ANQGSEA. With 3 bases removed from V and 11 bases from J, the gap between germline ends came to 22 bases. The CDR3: CSVDGLDLHSGAFF. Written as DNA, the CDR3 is TGCAGCGTTGATGGGCTGGACTTGCACTCTGGGGCTTTCTTT.

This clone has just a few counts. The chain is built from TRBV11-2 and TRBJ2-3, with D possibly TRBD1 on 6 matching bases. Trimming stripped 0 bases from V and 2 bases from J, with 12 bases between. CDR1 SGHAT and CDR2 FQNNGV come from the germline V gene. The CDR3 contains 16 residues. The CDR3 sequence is CASSLEGAYLTDTQYF. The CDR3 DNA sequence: TGTGCCAGCAGCTTAGAGGGGGCCTACCTCACAGATACGCAGTATTTT.

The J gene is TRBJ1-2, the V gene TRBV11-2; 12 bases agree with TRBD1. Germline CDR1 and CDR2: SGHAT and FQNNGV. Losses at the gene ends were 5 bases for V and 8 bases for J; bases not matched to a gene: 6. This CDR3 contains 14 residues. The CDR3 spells CASSRDRGPEGYTF. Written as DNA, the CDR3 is TGTGCCAGCAGCCGGGACAGGGGGCCGGAGGGCTACACCTTC.

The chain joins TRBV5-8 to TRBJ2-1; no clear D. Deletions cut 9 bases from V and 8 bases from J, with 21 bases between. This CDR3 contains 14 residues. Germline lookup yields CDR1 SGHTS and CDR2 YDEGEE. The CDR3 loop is CATPRFQTWDEQFF. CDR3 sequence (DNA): TGTGCCACACCCCGATTCCAGACATGGGATGAGCAGTTCTTC. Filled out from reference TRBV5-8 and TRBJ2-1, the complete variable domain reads EAGVTQSPTHLIKTRGQQATLRCSPISGHTSVYWYQQALGLGLQFLLWYDEGEERNRGNFPPRFSGRQFPNYSSELNVNALELEDSALYLCATPRFQTWDEQFFGPGTRLTVL.

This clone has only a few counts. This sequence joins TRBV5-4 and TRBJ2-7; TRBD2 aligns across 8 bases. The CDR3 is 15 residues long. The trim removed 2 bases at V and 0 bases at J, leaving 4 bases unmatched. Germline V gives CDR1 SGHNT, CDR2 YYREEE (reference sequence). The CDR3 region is CASSFSTSDSYEQYF. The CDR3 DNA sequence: TGTGCCAGCAGCTTTTCGACTAGCGACTCCTACGAGCAGTACTTC.

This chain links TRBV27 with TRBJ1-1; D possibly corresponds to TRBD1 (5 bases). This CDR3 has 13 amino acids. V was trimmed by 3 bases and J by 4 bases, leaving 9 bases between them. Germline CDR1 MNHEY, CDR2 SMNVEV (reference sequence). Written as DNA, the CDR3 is TGTGCCAGCAGTTTTCGCAGGGCCACTGAAGCTTTCTTT. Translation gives CASSFRRATEAFF.

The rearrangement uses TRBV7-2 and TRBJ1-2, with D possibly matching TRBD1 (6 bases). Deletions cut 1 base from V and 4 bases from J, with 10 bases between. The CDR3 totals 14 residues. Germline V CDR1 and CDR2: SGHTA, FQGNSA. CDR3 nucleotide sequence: TGTGCCAGCAGCTTAGGGGACACCTCCTATGGCTACACCTTC. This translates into CASSLGDTSYGYTF. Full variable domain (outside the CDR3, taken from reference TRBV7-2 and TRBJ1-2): GAGVSQSPSNKVTEKGKDVELRCDPISGHTALYWYRQSLGQGLEFLIYFQGNSAPDKSGLPSDRFSAERTGGSVSTLTIQRTQQEDSAVYLCASSLGDTSYGYTFGSGTRLTVV.

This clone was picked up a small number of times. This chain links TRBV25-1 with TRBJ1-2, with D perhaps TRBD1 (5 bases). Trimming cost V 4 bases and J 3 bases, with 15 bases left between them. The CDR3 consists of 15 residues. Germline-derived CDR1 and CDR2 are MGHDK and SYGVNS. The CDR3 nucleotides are TGTGCCAGCAGTGGAGGTTGGGGCAGGGACTATGGCTACACCTTC. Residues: CASSGGWGRDYGYTF.

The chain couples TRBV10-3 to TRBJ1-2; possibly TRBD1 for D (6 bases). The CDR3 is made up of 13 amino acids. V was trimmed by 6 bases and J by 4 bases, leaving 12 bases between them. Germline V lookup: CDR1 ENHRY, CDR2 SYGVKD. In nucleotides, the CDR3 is TGTGCCATCAGGGACAGCTTCCCCTATGGCTACACCTTC. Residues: CAIRDSFPYGYTF.

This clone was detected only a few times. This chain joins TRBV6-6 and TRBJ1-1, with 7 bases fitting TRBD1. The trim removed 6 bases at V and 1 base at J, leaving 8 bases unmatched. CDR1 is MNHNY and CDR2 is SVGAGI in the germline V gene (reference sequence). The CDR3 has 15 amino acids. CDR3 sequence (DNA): TGTGCCAGCAGACCCCACGGGACAGCGAACACTGAAGCTTTCTTT. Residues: CASRPHGTANTEAFF.

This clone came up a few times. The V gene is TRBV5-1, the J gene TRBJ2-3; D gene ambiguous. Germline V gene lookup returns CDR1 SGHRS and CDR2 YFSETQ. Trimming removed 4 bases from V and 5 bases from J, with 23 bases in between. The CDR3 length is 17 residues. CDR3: CASSPMPSPTPRDTQYF. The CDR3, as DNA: TGCGCCAGCAGCCCAATGCCGTCGCCGACTCCCAGAGATACGCAGTATTTT.